One and the same sample provided the 23 T cell receptor beta chains below, sequenced in a study of blood T cell repertoires in COVID-19. Method: immunoSEQ multiplex PCR; TCRdb's copy keeps in-frame clones and lacks some. Here the sample spans approximately 190,000 clones, over 70% being singletons. The material sequenced was peripheral blood. The receptors were sampled from a man aged 55 to 70 with acute or convalescent COVID-19.

CDR3 residues: CASSYQGGEQYF. The CDR3 DNA sequence: TGTGCCAGCAGCTACCAGGGGGGCGAGCAGTACTTC. V and J are TRBV7-3 and TRBJ2-7; tentative D call: TRBD1 (7 bases). Germline assignment: CDR1 SGHTA and CDR2 FQGTGA. The V gene lost 4 bases and the J gene lost 6 bases, with 10 bases spanning the gap. The CDR3 consists of 12 residues.

This chain joins TRBV6-6 and TRBJ2-7; D is unresolved. This CDR3 spans 13 amino acids. Trimming stripped 1 base from V and 0 bases from J, with 4 bases between. Germline-derived CDR1 and CDR2 are MNHNY and SVGAGI (reference sequence). The CDR3 loop is CASSYYSSYEQYF. The DNA of the CDR3 is TGTGCCAGCAGTTACTACAGCTCCTACGAGCAGTACTTC.

This chain links TRBV29-1 with TRBJ1-5, with D perhaps matching TRBD1 (6 bases). CDR1 is SQVTM and CDR2 is ANQGSEA in the germline V gene. This CDR3 spans 17 amino acids. The V gene lost 4 bases and the J gene lost 1 base, with 20 bases spanning the gap. DNA of the CDR3: TGCAGCGTTGCGTATTCTGGGGGCGCAGGAAGCAATCAGCCCCAGCATTTT. It yields the protein CSVAYSGGAGSNQPQHF. Supplemented by reference TRBV29-1 and TRBJ1-5, the full variable domain reads SAVISQKPSRDICQRGTSLTIQCQVDSQVTMMFWYRQQPGQSLTLIATANQGSEATYESGFVIDKFPISRPNLTFSTLTVSNMSPEDSSIYLCSVAYSGGAGSNQPQHFGDGTRLSIL.

The rearrangement uses TRBV19 and TRBJ1-6, with D perhaps TRBD1 (5 bases). Germline loops: CDR1 LNHDA, CDR2 SQIVND (reference sequence). The CDR3 has 16 residues. V was clipped by 4 bases and J by 6 bases, with 16 bases between them. This CDR3 reads CASSSRGEGSNSPLHF. CDR3 nucleotide sequence: TGTGCCAGTAGTAGTCGGGGGGAGGGTAGTAATTCACCCCTCCACTTT.

Note on this clone: Other DNA sequences in this specimen translate into the identical CDR3. The chain joins TRBV27 to TRBJ2-3; 8 nucleotides line up with TRBD2. V dropped 6 bases and J dropped 2; count of bases not matched to a gene: 4. CDR3 length: 14 amino acids. The V gene's germline CDR1 is MNHEY and CDR2 SMNVEV (reference sequence). CDR3 in DNA: TGTGCCAGCAGCGCTAGCGGGCCCACAGATACGCAGTATTTT. Translation gives CASSASGPTDTQYF.

The gene calls are TRBV3-1 (or the pseudogene TRBV3-2) and TRBJ2-7; D might be TRBD1 (5 bases). CDR1 LGHDT and CDR2 YNNKEL come from the germline V gene (reference sequence). V was pared by 1 base and J by 0 bases, with 10 bases between. The CDR3 is 15 amino acids. The CDR3 sequence is CASSQGSGLSYEQYF. CDR3 coding DNA: TGTGCCAGCAGCCAAGGTTCAGGGCTCTCCTACGAGCAGTACTTC.

The rearrangement links TRBV24-1 to TRBJ2-1; D remains ambiguous. Germline V gene data show CDR1 as KGHDR and CDR2 as SFDVKD. The CDR3 runs to 14 residues. Between the trimmed V and J ends, which lost 5 bases and 0 bases, there was a span of 7 bases. The CDR3 reads CATSGLDSYNEQFF. In nucleotides, the CDR3 is TGTGCCACCAGTGGTCTAGACTCCTACAATGAGCAGTTCTTC.

The chain carries TRBV25-1 and TRBJ1-4; 8 bases line up with TRBD1. Trimming at V came to 7 bases and at J to 8 bases, leaving 6 bases not matched to a gene. The CDR3 loop spans 13 amino acids. The germline gives CDR1 MGHDK, CDR2 SYGVNS. CDR3 amino acids: CASMAGGAEKLFF. Written as DNA, the CDR3 is TGTGCCAGCATGGCAGGGGGCGCCGAAAAACTGTTTTTT.

The chain links TRBV6-2 or TRBV6-3 to TRBJ1-1, with a possible D match to TRBD1 (6 bases). The CDR3 runs 14 residues. Trimming stripped 1 base from V and 4 bases from J, with 10 bases between. Germline V gene data show CDR1 as MNHEY and CDR2 as SVGEGT. CDR3 sequence reads: CASSYYRDGTEAFF. CDR3 coding DNA: TGTGCCAGCAGTTACTACAGGGACGGCACTGAAGCTTTCTTT.

There are a few counts of this clone. The chain uses TRBV4-2 and TRBJ2-1, with 8 bases aligning to TRBD2. V lost 3 bases to trimming and J lost 0 bases; unmatched junction nucleotides: 7. From germline, CDR1 is LGHNA and CDR2 YNFKEQ. The CDR3 runs 17 residues. CDR3 in amino acids: CASSQWGSGSSYNEQFF. The DNA for the CDR3 is TGTGCCAGCAGCCAGTGGGGAAGCGGGAGCTCCTACAATGAGCAGTTCTTC.

The table lists this clone with a few counts. The chain uses TRBV6-5 and TRBJ2-7; 8 bases match TRBD2. V dropped 5 bases and J dropped 3; count of bases not matched to a gene: 6. CDR1 is MNHEY, CDR2 SVGAGI, per germline. This CDR3 region has 14 residues. CDR3 DNA: TGTGCCAGCAGTCAAACTAGCGGCAACTACGAGCAGTACTTC. Translated, it gives CASSQTSGNYEQYF.

The V call is TRBV2, the J call TRBJ1-4; D might be TRBD1 (5 bases). There are 13 residues in the CDR3. V was clipped by 0 bases and J by 13 bases, with 12 bases between them. Germline CDR1 SNHLY, CDR2 FYNNEI. CDR3 nucleotide sequence: TGTGCCAGCAGTGAAGCGGGGCTGGGAGGACTGTTTTTT. Encoded protein: CASSEAGLGGLFF.

This clone appeared a single time. This chain uses TRBV19 with TRBJ1-2; D perhaps matches TRBD1 (6 bases). There are 14 residues in the CDR3. V was shortened by 6 bases and J by 4 bases, with 15 bases between the two germline ends. Germline values: CDR1 LNHDA, CDR2 SQIVND (reference sequence). CDR3 sequence reads: CASSPRGQSYGYTF. For the CDR3, the DNA is TGTGCCAGTAGCCCCAGGGGTCAATCCTATGGCTACACCTTC.

In this sample, this clone turned up once. The rearrangement links TRBV12-3 or TRBV12-4 to TRBJ1-4; D gene uncertain. Trimming left V 3 bases short and J 8 bases short, with 4 bases between. The CDR3 has 11 amino acids. In DNA form, the CDR3 reads TGTGCCAGCAGTTTTAGAGAAAAACTGTTTTTT. It is translated as CASSFREKLFF.

This clone was detected only once. V and J are TRBV27 and TRBJ2-5; TRBD2 matches at 11 bases. Germline lookup yields CDR1 MNHEY and CDR2 SMNVEV (reference sequence). The CDR3 has 15 residues. J lost 4 bases, V lost 6 bases, and 7 bases had no gene match. The DNA for the CDR3 is TGTGCCAGCAGCTTTAGCGGGGGGGCCGGAGAGACCCAGTACTTC. Translating gives CASSFSGGAGETQYF.

The chain uses TRBV21-1 and TRBJ2-3; the tabulated D call, TRBD1, remains unverified against the DNA. TRBV21-1 is marked as a pseudogene. CDR3 length: 19 amino acids. The CDR3 reads CASSKEVVTGTFSTDTQYF. In nucleotides, the CDR3 is TGTGCCAGCAGCAAAGAAGTGGTCACAGGAACCTTTAGCACAGATACGCAGTATTTT.

The rearrangement links TRBV7-9 to TRBJ2-3; 11 positions agree with TRBD1. V lost 3 bases and J lost 4; bases outside the gene matches: 12. Germline lookup yields CDR1 SEHNR and CDR2 FQNEAQ (reference sequence). The length of the CDR3 is 18 residues. The CDR3 DNA is TGTGCCAGCAGCTTCGGGACAGGGGGGTCGAGCTCCGCAGATACGCAGTATTTT. Translated: CASSFGTGGSSSADTQYF.

The rearrangement joins TRBV2 to TRBJ2-1; 10 nucleotides match TRBD2. The CDR3 is made up of 14 amino acids. After removal of 7 bases from V and 9 bases from J, the junction contained 9 bases not matched to a gene. Germline CDR1 reads SNHLY; CDR2 reads FYNNEI. CDR3 DNA: TGTGCCAGCACGGAACTAGCGGGGTGGGGTGAGCAGTTCTTC. It is translated as CASTELAGWGEQFF.

The CDR3 here is CASSASGTGWYEQYF. The CDR3 nucleotides are TGTGCCAGCAGCGCCTCCGGGACAGGGTGGTACGAGCAGTACTTC. The rearrangement links TRBV7-9 to TRBJ2-7; 9 bases line up with TRBD1. CDR1 is SEHNR, CDR2 FQNEAQ, per germline (reference sequence). The length of the CDR3 is 15 residues. Trimming took 5 bases from V and 4 from J; bases not matched to a gene: 9. Full variable domain (outside the CDR3, taken from reference TRBV7-9 and TRBJ2-7): DTGVSQNPRHKITKRGQNVTFRCDPISEHNRLYWYRQTLGQGPEFLTYFQNEAQLEKSRLLSDRFSAERPKGSFSTLEIQRTEQGDSAMYLCASSASGTGWYEQYFGPGTRLTVT.

The V call is TRBV3-1 (or the pseudogene TRBV3-2), the J call TRBJ1-4, with a possible D match to TRBD1 (6 bases). The germline V gene has CDR1 LGHDT and CDR2 YNNKEL (reference sequence). This CDR3 has 14 residues. V lost 1 base and J lost 8, with 11 bases in between. CDR3 in amino acids: CASSQGAGAEKLFF. The CDR3, as DNA: TGTGCCAGCAGCCAAGGGGCAGGGGCAGAAAAACTGTTTTTT.

The gene calls are TRBV30 and TRBJ2-7, with TRBD1 matching over 7 bases. CDR3 length: 16 amino acids. The junction had 15 bases not matched to a gene; V was cut back by 3 bases and J by 4 bases. Germline values: CDR1 GTSNPN, CDR2 SVGIG (reference sequence). The CDR3: CAWRVNPSGQIYEQYF. CDR3 DNA: TGTGCCTGGAGGGTCAATCCCTCGGGACAGATTTACGAGCAGTACTTC.

This CDR3 is CASSLELAGGHGNIQYF. DNA of the CDR3: TGTGCCAGCAGCTTAGAATTAGCGGGGGGTCATGGGAACATTCAGTACTTC. The chain joins TRBV7-2 to TRBJ2-4; 10 bases are shared with TRBD2. The CDR3 has 17 residues. Germline values: CDR1 SGHTA, CDR2 FQGNSA. J lost 7 bases, V lost 1 base, and 10 bases had no gene match.

The chain recombines TRBV19 with TRBJ1-5; 9 nucleotides agree with TRBD1. V trimming: 4 bases; J trimming: 4 bases; junction bases outside the gene matches: 2. This CDR3 is 14 amino acids long. Germline CDR1 is LNHDA and CDR2 is SQIVND (reference sequence). The CDR3 loop reads CASSTTGGNQPQHF. CDR3 coding DNA: TGTGCCAGTAGTACGACAGGGGGTAATCAGCCCCAGCATTTT. The full variable domain, completed using reference TRBV19 and TRBJ1-5, is DGGITQSPKYLFRKEGQNVTLSCEQNLNHDAMYWYRQDPGQGLRLIYYSQIVNDFQKGDIAEGYSVSREKKESFPLTVTSAQKNPTAFYLCASSTTGGNQPQHFGDGTRLSIL.